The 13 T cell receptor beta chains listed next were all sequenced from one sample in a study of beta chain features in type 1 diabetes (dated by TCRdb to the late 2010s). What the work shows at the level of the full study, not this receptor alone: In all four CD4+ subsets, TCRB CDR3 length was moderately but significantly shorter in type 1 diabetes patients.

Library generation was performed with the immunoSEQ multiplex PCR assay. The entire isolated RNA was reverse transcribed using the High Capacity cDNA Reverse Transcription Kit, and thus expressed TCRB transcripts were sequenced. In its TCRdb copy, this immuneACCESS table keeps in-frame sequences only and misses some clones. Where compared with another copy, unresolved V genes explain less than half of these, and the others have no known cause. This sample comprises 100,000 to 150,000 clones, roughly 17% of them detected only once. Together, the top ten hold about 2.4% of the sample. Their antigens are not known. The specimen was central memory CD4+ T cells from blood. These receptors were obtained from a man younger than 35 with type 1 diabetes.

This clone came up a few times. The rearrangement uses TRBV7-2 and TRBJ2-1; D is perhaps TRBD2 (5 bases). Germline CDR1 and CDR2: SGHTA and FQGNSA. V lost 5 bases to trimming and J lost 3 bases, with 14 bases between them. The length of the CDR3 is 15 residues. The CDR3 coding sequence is TGTGCCAGCAGCCCTGCTTCCGGGGACTACAATGAGCAGTTCTTC. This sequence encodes CASSPASGDYNEQFF.

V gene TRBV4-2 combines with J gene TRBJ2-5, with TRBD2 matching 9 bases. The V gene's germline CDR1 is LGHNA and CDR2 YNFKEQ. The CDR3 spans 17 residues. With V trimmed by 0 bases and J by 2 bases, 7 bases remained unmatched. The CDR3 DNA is TGTGCCAGCAGCCAAGACCTGGCTAGCGGGGTTCAAGAGACCCAGTACTTC. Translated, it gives CASSQDLASGVQETQYF.

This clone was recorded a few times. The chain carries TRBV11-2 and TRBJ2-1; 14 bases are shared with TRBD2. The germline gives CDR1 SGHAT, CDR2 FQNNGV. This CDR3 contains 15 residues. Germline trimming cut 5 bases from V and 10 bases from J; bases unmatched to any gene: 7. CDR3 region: CASSLGLAGVKEQFF. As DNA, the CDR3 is TGTGCCAGCAGCCTGGGACTAGCGGGAGTAAAGGAGCAGTTCTTC.

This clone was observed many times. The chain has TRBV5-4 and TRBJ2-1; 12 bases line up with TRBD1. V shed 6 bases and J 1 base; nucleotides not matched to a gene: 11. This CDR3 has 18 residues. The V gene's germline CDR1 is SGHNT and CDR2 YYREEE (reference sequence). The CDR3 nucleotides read TGTGCCAGCATTAAGGGACAGGGGGCCAAAGCGTCCTACAATGAGCAGTTCTTC. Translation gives CASIKGQGAKASYNEQFF.

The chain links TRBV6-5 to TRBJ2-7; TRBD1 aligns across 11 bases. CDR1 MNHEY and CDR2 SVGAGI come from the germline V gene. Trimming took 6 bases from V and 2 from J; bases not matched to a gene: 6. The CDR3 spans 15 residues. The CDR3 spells CASSSAGQGAYEQYF. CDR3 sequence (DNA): TGTGCCAGCAGCTCCGCGGGACAGGGGGCCTACGAGCAGTACTTC.

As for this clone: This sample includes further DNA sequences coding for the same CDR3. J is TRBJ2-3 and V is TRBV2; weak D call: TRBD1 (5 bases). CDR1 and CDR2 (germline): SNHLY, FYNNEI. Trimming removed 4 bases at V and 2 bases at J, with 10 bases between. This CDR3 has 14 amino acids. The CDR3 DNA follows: TGTGCCAGCAGTGCCGACAGAACCACAGATACGCAGTATTTT. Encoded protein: CASSADRTTDTQYF.

CDR3 protein: CASSPGTVVNTEAFF. The CDR3 DNA reads as TGCGCCAGCAGCCCAGGGACAGTAGTGAACACTGAAGCTTTCTTT. The chain employs TRBV5-1 and TRBJ1-1; 7 nucleotides line up with TRBD1. J lost 0 bases, V lost 4 bases, and 6 bases had no gene match. Germline CDR1 reads SGHRS; CDR2 reads YFSETQ. There are 15 residues in the CDR3. The full variable domain, with the rest looked up from reference TRBV5-1 and TRBJ1-1, is KAGVTQTPRYLIKTRGQQVTLSCSPISGHRSVSWYQQTPGQGLQFLFEYFSETQRNKGNFPGRFSGRQFSNSRSEMNVSTLELGDSALYLCASSPGTVVNTEAFFGQGTRLTVV.

CDR3 region: CAWSVESRGGYTF. Here the CDR3 DNA reads TGTGCCTGGAGTGTAGAAAGCCGGGGAGGCTACACCTTC. This sequence joins TRBV30 and TRBJ1-2; no firm D call. The length of the CDR3 is 13 residues. Germline V gene data show CDR1 as GTSNPN and CDR2 as SVGIG (reference sequence). V dropped 0 bases and J dropped 8 bases, with 13 bases sitting between them.

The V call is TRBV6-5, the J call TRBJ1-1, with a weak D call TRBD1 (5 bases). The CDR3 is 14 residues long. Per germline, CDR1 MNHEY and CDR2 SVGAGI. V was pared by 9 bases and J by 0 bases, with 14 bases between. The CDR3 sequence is CASARDGMNTEAFF. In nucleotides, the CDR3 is TGTGCCAGTGCGAGGGACGGAATGAACACTGAAGCTTTCTTT.

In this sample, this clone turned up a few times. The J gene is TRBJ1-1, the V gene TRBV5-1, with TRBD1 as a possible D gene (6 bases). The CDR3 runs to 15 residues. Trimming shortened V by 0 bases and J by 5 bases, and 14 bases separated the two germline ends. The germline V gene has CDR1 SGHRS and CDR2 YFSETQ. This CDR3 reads CASSLVYSGETEAFF. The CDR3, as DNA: TGCGCCAGCAGCTTGGTTTACTCAGGGGAAACTGAAGCTTTCTTT.

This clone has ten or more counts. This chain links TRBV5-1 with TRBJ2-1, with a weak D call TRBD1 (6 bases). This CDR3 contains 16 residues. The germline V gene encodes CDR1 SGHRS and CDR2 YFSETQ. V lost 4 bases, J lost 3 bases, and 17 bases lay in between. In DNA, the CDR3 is TGCGCCAGCAGCCCGAGACGGACAGCATTCTACAATGAGCAGTTCTTC. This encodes CASSPRRTAFYNEQFF.

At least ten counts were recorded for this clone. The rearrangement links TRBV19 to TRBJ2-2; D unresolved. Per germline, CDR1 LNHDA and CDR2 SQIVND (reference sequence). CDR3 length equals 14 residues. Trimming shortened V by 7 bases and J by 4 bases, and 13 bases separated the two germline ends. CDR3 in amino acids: CASNPYAATGELFF. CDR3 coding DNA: TGTGCCAGTAATCCATACGCGGCCACCGGGGAGCTGTTTTTT.

CDR3 sequence reads: CASSLPATYEQYF. CDR3 in DNA: TGTGCCAGCAGCTTGCCAGCCACCTACGAGCAGTACTTC. This chain joins TRBV5-4 and TRBJ2-7, with D unclear. The germline V and J ends were trimmed by 1 base and 2 bases, with 7 bases remaining between them. This CDR3 comprises 13 residues. Germline V gives CDR1 SGHNT, CDR2 YYREEE (reference sequence).